Listed here are 28 T cell receptor beta chains from one sample, sequenced in a study of T cell responses to AZD1222 COVID-19 vaccine. Assay: immunoSEQ multiplex PCR; the TCRdb copy retains only in-frame clones and omits some. The sample has about 200,000 clones, roughly 90% seen once; the top ten hold approximately 3.7%. Sequences were derived from peripheral blood, sampled 28 days after the second AZD1222 dose. The receptors were gathered from an adult who received the AZD1222 COVID-19 vaccine.

On this clone itself: This CDR3 is also generated by other DNA sequences in the sample. The chain combines TRBV5-1 with TRBJ1-2, with 10 nucleotides matching TRBD1. The germline V gene has CDR1 SGHRS and CDR2 YFSETQ. Trimming removed 0 bases from V and 0 bases from J; junction bases left unmatched: 2. CDR3 length: 16 residues. The CDR3 DNA is TGCGCCAGCAGCTTGGCTGGGACAGGGGCTAACTATGGCTACACCTTC. It yields the protein CASSLAGTGANYGYTF.

The CDR3 nucleotides are TGTGCCAGCAGTCAAATTACAGGGGTCGCCGGGGAGCTGTTTTTT. Translating gives CASSQITGVAGELFF. This chain joins TRBV7-9 and TRBJ2-2; 7 bases are a match to TRBD1. The CDR3 is made up of 15 amino acids. V lost 6 bases, J lost 6 bases, and 10 bases stayed unmatched. Germline assignment: CDR1 SEHNR and CDR2 FQNEAQ (reference sequence). The entire variable domain, with the rest obtained from reference TRBV7-9 and TRBJ2-2, is as follows: DTGVSQNPRHKITKRGQNVTFRCDPISEHNRLYWYRQTLGQGPEFLTYFQNEAQLEKSRLLSDRFSAERPKGSFSTLEIQRTEQGDSAMYLCASSQITGVAGELFFGEGSRLTVL.

The chain employs TRBV7-6 and TRBJ1-1; 7 bases agree with TRBD1. The V gene's germline CDR1 is SGHVS and CDR2 FNYEAQ. V trimming: 5 bases; J trimming: 3 bases; junction bases outside the gene matches: 6. The CDR3 has 14 residues. CDR3 loop: CASSPGGGYTEAFF. CDR3 nucleotides: TGTGCCAGCAGCCCCGGAGGGGGCTACACTGAAGCTTTCTTT. Drawing the rest from reference TRBV7-6 and TRBJ1-1, the complete variable domain is GAGVSQSPRYKVTKRGQDVALRCDPISGHVSLYWYRQALGQGPEFLTYFNYEAQQDKSGLPNDRFSAERPEGSISTLTIQRTEQRDSAMYRCASSPGGGYTEAFFGQGTRLTVV.

The chain is built from TRBV24-1 and TRBJ1-5; 7 bases align to TRBD1. Germline CDR1 and CDR2: KGHDR and SFDVKD. The CDR3 covers 16 residues. V was pared by 6 bases and J by 4 bases, with 11 bases of the junction left unmatched. The CDR3 coding sequence is TGTGCCACCAGTTCGGGACAGCCAGGAACTAATCAGCCCCAGCATTTT. This translates into CATSSGQPGTNQPQHF.

About this clone: Other nucleotide sequences in the sample specify the same CDR3. The chain is built from TRBV20-1 and TRBJ2-7; no clear D. The CDR3 runs 11 residues. Trimming stripped 5 bases from V and 2 bases from J, with 7 bases between. Germline lookup yields CDR1 DFQATT and CDR2 SNEGSKA (reference sequence). CDR3 bases: TGCAGTGCTCTCGCACCCTACGAGCAGTACTTC. Its protein is CSALAPYEQYF.

The CDR3 coding sequence is TGTGCCAGCAGTGAATGGGGGGTGAACACTGAAGCTTTCTTT. Translating gives CASSEWGVNTEAFF. The chain employs TRBV2 and TRBJ1-1, with D perhaps TRBD1 (5 bases). Trimming took 2 bases from V and 0 from J, leaving 7 bases between them. The CDR3 runs to 14 residues. Germline-derived CDR1 and CDR2 are SNHLY and FYNNEI.

J is TRBJ2-5 and V is TRBV9, with 13 bases identical to TRBD2. V was clipped by 2 bases and J by 2 bases; unmatched bases: 6. Germline lookup yields CDR1 SGDLS and CDR2 YYNGEE. The CDR3 runs 17 residues. CDR3 protein: CASSVGPGLAGQETQYF. The CDR3 bases are TGTGCCAGCAGCGTGGGGCCGGGACTAGCGGGACAAGAGACCCAGTACTTC.

V gene TRBV5-1 combines with J gene TRBJ2-3; 8 bases map to TRBD2. The germline gives CDR1 SGHRS, CDR2 YFSETQ. V lost 4 bases to trimming and J lost 4 bases; unmatched junction nucleotides: 2. The CDR3 length is 13 residues. CDR3 DNA sequence: TGCGCCAGCAGCCAAGCGGGAGCAGATACGCAGTATTTT. Protein sequence: CASSQAGADTQYF.

The chain joins TRBV4-1 to TRBJ1-2, with D perhaps matching TRBD1 (6 bases). This CDR3 is built from 14 residues. The germline V and J ends were trimmed by 1 base and 6 bases, with 12 bases remaining between them. The germline V gene has CDR1 MGHRA and CDR2 YSYEKL. CDR3 sequence: CASSQGQGNDGYTF. The CDR3 bases are TGCGCCAGCAGCCAAGGCCAGGGGAACGATGGCTACACCTTC.

Regarding this clone: The sample carries other DNA sequences with the same CDR3. The rearrangement joins TRBV27 to TRBJ2-5, with TRBD1 as a possible D gene (6 bases). Germline CDR1 is MNHEY and CDR2 is SMNVEV (reference sequence). The CDR3 runs 15 residues. The V and J ends lost 6 bases and 5 bases respectively, with 19 bases between them. The CDR3 here is CASSPQGSGLETQYF. Written as DNA, the CDR3 is TGTGCCAGCAGCCCCCAGGGGTCGGGTCTGGAGACCCAGTACTTC.

This sequence joins TRBV28 and TRBJ1-2; 7 nucleotides align to TRBD1. The CDR3 extends over 13 amino acids. Germline assignment: CDR1 MDHEN and CDR2 SYDVKM. V shed 10 bases and J 4 bases; nucleotides not matched to a gene: 9. CDR3 amino acids: CAIRGGQSYGYTF. Here the CDR3 DNA reads TGTGCCATCCGGGGGGGACAGTCCTATGGCTACACCTTC.

The rearrangement links TRBV5-4 to TRBJ1-1; TRBD1 agrees at 7 bases. V trimming: 4 bases; J trimming: 5 bases; junction bases outside the gene matches: 8. The CDR3 spans 14 residues. The germline CDR1 and CDR2 sequences are SGHNT and YYREEE (reference sequence). The CDR3 DNA sequence: TGTGCCAGCAGCCCAGAGACAGGGAGGACTGAAGCTTTCTTT. Translation gives CASSPETGRTEAFF.

The chain uses TRBV28 and TRBJ2-5; 7 nucleotides line up with TRBD2. Germline CDR1 is MDHEN and CDR2 is SYDVKM. The ends lost 5 bases at V and 3 bases at J; junction bases unmatched: 3. The CDR3 runs to 13 residues. The chain's CDR3 is CASSDTSEETQYF. CDR3 bases: TGTGCCAGCAGTGATACTAGCGAAGAGACCCAGTACTTC.

The chain is built from TRBV29-1 and TRBJ2-7; 8 bases align to TRBD2. CDR1 is SQVTM, CDR2 ANQGSEA, per germline. V shed 6 bases and J 1 base; nucleotides not matched to a gene: 2. The CDR3 extends over 12 amino acids. Here the CDR3 reads CSVIAGSYEQYF. In nucleotides, the CDR3 is TGCAGCGTCATAGCGGGGTCCTACGAGCAGTACTTC.

The chain employs TRBV5-6 and TRBJ2-7, with D unclear. The CDR3 spans 13 residues. The germline CDR1 and CDR2 sequences are SGHDT and YYEEEE. The V end was cut by 0 bases, the J end by 6 bases, with 10 bases between. The CDR3 spells CASSLGSSGEQYF. CDR3 sequence (DNA): TGTGCCAGCAGCTTGGGTTCGTCGGGCGAGCAGTACTTC.

The chain couples TRBV7-9 to TRBJ2-3; D ambiguous. Per the germline V gene, CDR1 is SEHNR and CDR2 is FQNEAQ (reference sequence). The CDR3 has 15 residues. The V gene lost 0 bases and the J gene lost 1 base, with 8 bases spanning the gap. The DNA of the CDR3 is TGTGCCAGCAGCTTAGCCCCTGCTGGCACAGATACGCAGTATTTT. This gives the protein CASSLAPAGTDTQYF.

The genes are TRBV13 and TRBJ1-1, with D unresolved. The V and J ends lost 6 bases and 0 bases respectively, with 8 bases between them. Per the germline V gene, CDR1 is PRHDT and CDR2 is FYEKMQ (reference sequence). The CDR3 spans 13 residues. The CDR3 DNA follows: TGTGCCAGCAGTTCCTCATTGAACACTGAAGCTTTCTTT. Protein: CASSSSLNTEAFF.

The chain links TRBV19 to TRBJ2-7; no reliable D call. Germline V lookup: CDR1 LNHDA, CDR2 SQIVND (reference sequence). This CDR3 comprises 11 residues. Trimming shortened V by 5 bases and J by 3 bases, and 5 bases separated the two germline ends. The CDR3 DNA sequence: TGTGCCAGTAGTGCCTACTACGAGCAGTACTTC. Protein product: CASSAYYEQYF. The full variable domain, completed using reference TRBV19 and TRBJ2-7, is DGGITQSPKYLFRKEGQNVTLSCEQNLNHDAMYWYRQDPGQGLRLIYYSQIVNDFQKGDIAEGYSVSREKKESFPLTVTSAQKNPTAFYLCASSAYYEQYFGPGTRLTVT.

The chain uses TRBV2 and TRBJ2-2; D is uncertain. CDR1 and CDR2 from the germline V gene are SNHLY and FYNNEI. The CDR3 loop spans 12 amino acids. The V gene lost 5 bases and the J gene lost 3 bases, with 4 bases spanning the gap. The CDR3 DNA is TGTGCCAGCAGTTCTGACACCGGGGAGCTGTTTTTT. Translated, it gives CASSSDTGELFF.

This rearrangement joins TRBV20-1 to TRBJ1-6; perhaps TRBD1 as D (5 bases). The CDR3 contains 16 residues. The ends were cut back, 3 bases at V and 0 bases at J, with 12 bases in the middle. Germline CDR1 is DFQATT and CDR2 is SNEGSKA (reference sequence). The CDR3 region has the DNA TGCAGTGCTAGTGGGGGGACGAGCTCCTATAATTCACCCCTCCACTTT. This gives the protein CSASGGTSSYNSPLHF.

The rearrangement uses TRBV27 and TRBJ2-7; 11 bases are a match to TRBD2. The V segment lost 2 bases and the J segment 0 bases; nucleotides outside the gene matches: 9. CDR1 is MNHEY, CDR2 SMNVEV, per germline (reference sequence). CDR3 length: 18 residues. The CDR3, as DNA: TGTGCCAGCAGTTTAAGGGTGGCTAGCGGGAGGTCCTCCTACGAGCAGTACTTC. Amino acid sequence: CASSLRVASGRSSYEQYF.

The rearrangement uses TRBV18 and TRBJ1-1; D possibly corresponds to TRBD1 (6 bases). Germline values: CDR1 KGHSH, CDR2 LQKENI. CDR3 length: 13 residues. Between the trimmed V and J ends, which lost 4 bases and 3 bases, there was a span of 9 bases. In nucleotides, the CDR3 is TGTGCCAGCTCACGATACAGGGACACTGAAGCTTTCTTT. Encoded protein: CASSRYRDTEAFF. Full variable domain (outside the CDR3, taken from reference TRBV18 and TRBJ1-1): NAGVMQNPRHLVRRRGQEARLRCSPMKGHSHVYWYRQLPEEGLKFMVYLQKENIIDESGMPKERFSAEFPKEGPSILRIQQVVRGDSAAYFCASSRYRDTEAFFGQGTRLTVV.

The V and J genes are TRBV3-1 (or the pseudogene TRBV3-2) and TRBJ2-5, with 7 bases lining up with TRBD2. There are 15 residues in the CDR3. Trimming cost V 4 bases and J 5 bases; bases outside gene matches: 10. The V gene's germline CDR1 is LGHDT and CDR2 YNNKEL (reference sequence). CDR3 in amino acids: CASSLRTPGRETQYF. The CDR3 nucleotides are TGTGCCAGCAGCCTTCGGACCCCCGGGAGGGAGACCCAGTACTTC.

This sequence joins TRBV4-2 and TRBJ2-1; the match to TRBD2 covers 10 bases. Germline trimming cut 4 bases from V and 10 bases from J; bases unmatched to any gene: 10. Germline V gene sequence: CDR1 LGHNA, CDR2 YNFKEQ. The CDR3 runs to 15 residues. CDR3 sequence: CASSRRASGSHEQFF. The DNA of the CDR3 is TGTGCCAGCAGCCGTCGGGCTAGCGGGAGTCACGAGCAGTTCTTC.

The chain joins TRBV5-1 to TRBJ2-5; D possibly corresponds to TRBD2 (7 bases). Germline V lookup: CDR1 SGHRS, CDR2 YFSETQ. This CDR3 spans 15 amino acids. V lost 4 bases and J lost 2, with 15 bases in between. CDR3 protein: CASSNGGRGQETQYF. DNA for the CDR3: TGCGCCAGCAGCAACGGGGGGCGCGGGCAAGAGACCCAGTACTTC.

V is TRBV28 and J is TRBJ1-1; 9 bases line up with TRBD1. After removal of 6 bases from V and 4 bases from J, the junction contained 6 bases not matched to a gene. Germline-derived CDR1 and CDR2 are MDHEN and SYDVKM. The CDR3 runs to 14 residues. The DNA of the CDR3 is TGTGCCAGCAGCCGACAGGGGGGGGGCACTGAAGCTTTCTTT. As protein: CASSRQGGGTEAFF.

This chain connects TRBV25-1 to TRBJ1-3; a possible D gene is TRBD1 (5 bases). V lost 5 bases and J lost 0, with 14 bases in between. Germline V gene data show CDR1 as MGHDK and CDR2 as SYGVNS. The CDR3 is 16 residues long. The CDR3 region is CASSYGGMNSGNTIYF. CDR3 coding DNA: TGTGCCAGCAGTTATGGGGGGATGAACTCTGGAAACACCATATATTTT.

The gene calls are TRBV5-1 and TRBJ1-2; no firm D call. Germline-derived CDR1 and CDR2 are SGHRS and YFSETQ. The CDR3 length is 13 residues. V lost 3 bases, J lost 8 bases, and 14 bases lay in between. CDR3 DNA: TGCGCCAGCAGCTACGGATCCCAAGGAGGCTACACCTTC. The encoded protein is CASSYGSQGGYTF.